This T cell receptor (beta chain) came from a study of blood T cells in healthy people across ages. Notes on the study in general: Aged donors had fewer naive CD4+ cells and lower diversity than long-lived donors. Underestimates were what the diversity estimates from one million T cells were considered to be.

The CDR3 runs 14 residues. J lost 2 bases, V lost 4 bases, and 7 bases had no gene match. CDR1 is SQVTM, CDR2 ANQGSEA, per germline. With a J-beta primer mix and a sample-barcoded 5' primer, a second PCR ran roughly 6 to 11 cycles. Tagging of each cDNA molecule was performed by a template-switch adaptor with 12 random nucleotides. TCRdb recomputed calls from the 5' RACE reads with MiXCR, one row per CDR3 protein. Of 700,000 or so distinct CDR3 sequences in the sample, approximately 40% were seen once. Total RNA was isolated from each sample in quantities of at least 6 micrograms. In the case of this clonotype: Its antigen is undetermined.

The clonotype comes from an elderly man in good health. The chain recombines TRBV29-1 with TRBJ2-7; 8 positions match TRBD1. The sample taken for sequencing was blood. In DNA form, the CDR3 reads TGCAGCGTTGCTCCCGGACAGGGAACCTACGAGCAGTACTTC. This encodes CSVAPGQGTYEQYF.